The clone carrying this T cell receptor beta chain was recorded once. The antigen remains unidentified. This sample is drawn from a study of brain T cells in children with intractable seizures. General observations from the study: Absence of clones before surgery may stem from lower sequencing depth.

Profiled with immunoSEQ multiplex PCR; TCRdb holds only in-frame clones, not every one. The data hold 70,000 to 90,000 clones, with about 92% observed a single time. The V and J ends lost 4 bases and 0 bases respectively, with 13 bases between them. There are 16 residues in the CDR3. The germline V gene has CDR1 SGHTA and CDR2 FQGTGA. The sample was peripheral blood, taken at surgery. The V call is TRBV7-3, the J call TRBJ2-1, with D perhaps TRBD2 (6 bases). The TCR originated in a boy younger than two with tuberous sclerosis and intractable seizures. CDR3 coding DNA: TGTGCCAGCAGCTCGAATAGCGGTAGCTCCTACAATGAGCAGTTCTTC. It is translated as CASSSNSGSSYNEQFF.